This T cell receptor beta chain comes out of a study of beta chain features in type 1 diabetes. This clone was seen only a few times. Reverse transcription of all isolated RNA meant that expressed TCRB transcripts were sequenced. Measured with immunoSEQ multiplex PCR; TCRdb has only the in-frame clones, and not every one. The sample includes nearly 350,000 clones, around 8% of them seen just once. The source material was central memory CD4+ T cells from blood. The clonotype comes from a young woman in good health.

CDR3 loop: CASSFGTSGTDEQFF. Written as DNA, the CDR3 is TGTGCCAGCAGTTTTGGGACTAGCGGGACTGATGAGCAGTTCTTC. The J gene is TRBJ2-1, the V gene TRBV6-5; 13 nucleotides match TRBD2. This CDR3 comprises 15 residues. Germline V gene lookup returns CDR1 MNHEY and CDR2 SVGAGI. The junction had 5 bases not matched to a gene; V was cut back by 4 bases and J by 8 bases.